Sequencing of this T cell receptor (beta chain) was carried out in a study of cytomegalovirus exposure and HLA in healthy donors (dated by TCRdb to 2017 to 2019). Turning to the overall study: In an earlier analysis of fewer than 750 of the donors, around 300 Gb of sequence data and just under 120 million unique TCR beta sequences from some 170 million T cells were reported. Class I and class II HLA loci were covered by the typing at four-digit resolution. The later analysis used no new phenotypic data to find candidate immune exposures, relying instead on TCR beta sequences and their occurrence across donors. A later genetic analysis used genome-wide SNP genotypes for 398 of the 666 donors, treating that subset as a discovery cohort. All discovery cohort repertoires had been generated using a single sequencing platform. The number of donors typed differed by locus, with roughly 629-640 for A, B, C, DRB1 and DQB1, roughly 520 for DQA1, some 570 for DPA1, and approximately 470 for DPB1. High-throughput TCR immunosequencing, statistical association of individual TCRs with disease status, and machine learning were combined to predict cytomegalovirus infection status. An earlier analysis of more than 450 of the donors used high-throughput TCR beta sequencing to judge whether each TCR beta V gene segment behaved as functional or pseudogenic. Using immunosequencing, the study profiled T cell repertoires from roughly 650 subjects and related those repertoires to cytomegalovirus serostatus. Of the roughly 400 genotyped donors, over 80% were placed in the genetic ancestry cluster associated with self-reported Caucasian donors. Roughly five DR-DQ haplotypes were handled as single units for association and clustering because linkage in the cohort was strong. The study was designed to test whether signatures of past pathogen exposure could be identified by cataloging public T cell receptors. On average, over 200,000 unique TCR beta nucleotide sequences were sequenced per donor among 398 genotyped donors of the cohort, with roughly 18% of those sequences being non-productive. Donor age, sex, ethnicity and CMV serostatus were collected together with the repertoire data. Approximately 310 gigabases of sequencing data and approximately 85 million unique TCR sequences were included in an early release covering roughly 600 HLA-typed donors. A later analysis re-analyzed previously published TCR beta repertoires from 500 to 700 donors and added high-resolution HLA genotyping to study TCR occurrence patterns. A separate validation cohort of 90 to 150 different subjects was used in addition to the roughly 700-subject first cohort. Results and caveats for the whole study, not just this receptor: An earlier analysis of roughly 570 of the donors showed that most TCR beta V segments appeared in productive rearrangements either about 90% or about 30% of the time, which broadly matched IMGT annotations. In this cohort, only TCR beta chains were sequenced, and detectable features were limited by the absence of alpha or paired-chain data. A total of fewer than 200 TCR beta chains were listed by the study as associated with cytomegalovirus. Because HLA typing was unavailable for some donors at each locus, only the typed subset was used in association tests. According to a later analysis, most CMV-associated TCR beta chains appeared to be HLA-restricted, and the HLA associations seemed to be driven largely by CMV exposure. Linkage disequilibrium might explain the correlated functional status among segregating V segments, but an unknown experimental factor could not be excluded. A further reported finding was that TCR beta sequences accurately predicted the HLA-A and HLA-B alleles for most subjects in the first cohort. Three of the identified cytomegalovirus-associated TCR beta chains were confirmed in vitro to be specific for cytomegalovirus antigens. The classifier was reported to diagnose cytomegalovirus status with high specificity and sensitivity in both the original cohort and the validation cohort. Because counts were too low, seventeen rarely observed V segments, including chromosome 9 orphons, were left out of the earlier analysis of about 620 of the donors. The presence/absence analyses assumed that sequencing depth was roughly uniform across donors, and that assumption may not be true. Strong co-occurrence of HLA alleles, especially DR and DQ, made assigning TCR associations to individual alleles difficult. An association between a missense DCLRE1C variant and V-gene and J-gene trimming of TCR beta chains was found in a later genetic analysis and replicated in an independent cohort. In a later analysis, the rate of TCR association differed among HLA loci, with DRB1 alleles having the most associated TCRs and HLA-C alleles having the fewest. A cluster of highly shared sequence variants was judged likely to represent a technical artifact of the sequencing pipeline. In a later analysis, 16,951 TCR beta sequences were associated with specific HLA alleles at a false discovery rate of 0.05. According to the authors, the approach could potentially be generalized to other disease states and immunological phenotypes. The only immune exposure information available for the cohort was CMV serostatus. In a later analysis, HLA-associated TCR beta chains showed more clonal expansion and lower generation probabilities than non-associated chains that were equally common. While some public TCRs were present in many individuals, most TCR sequences turned up only very rarely across donors. Some IMGT-functional V segments, including TRBV6-2 and TRBV6-3, could not be distinguished by the 87-base-pair reads and were therefore excluded. Several of the top co-occurrence clusters appeared to be linked to parvovirus B19, influenza, CMV and Epstein-Barr virus, according to a later analysis. According to a later genetic analysis, donors in an Asian-associated ancestry cluster had fewer N-insertions in productive TCRs than the roughly 700-donor mean.

The CDR3 sequence holds 14 residues, the cysteine and phenylalanine included. Only the CDR3 portion is preserved as DNA: 42 bases, with reading frame beginning at the first base. For CDR1 and CDR2, the germline V gene lists SGHRS and YFSETQ. At the junction V is shortened by 0 bases and J by 3 bases, with 10 bases in between. In total, just over 650 healthy bone marrow donors made up the cohort. At the time of sampling, all cohort members were nominally healthy, though unrecorded immune exposures were likely present. The donor was CMV seronegative and was included in the group of a few hundred seronegative cohort members. Every donor gave a peripheral blood sample, and the peripheral blood mononuclear cells from that sample were used for TCR beta sequencing. Genomic DNA extraction from the blood cell samples was performed with the Qiagen DNeasy Blood Extraction Kit. With respect to this clone: What antigen it recognizes has not been identified. Base qualities are not at hand, and no much larger clone is one base apart.

Receptor amplification or capture employed the immunoSEQ multiplex PCR assay. For the multiplex PCR, a mixture combining 60 forward primers for TCR Vbeta segments and 13 reverse primers for TCR Jbeta segments was used. The CDR3 region of rearranged TCR beta genes was amplified from genomic DNA by a multiplex PCR assay. The Illumina HiSeq System was used to sequence the amplified TCR beta libraries as 87-base-pair reads. The authors' pipeline ran thus. Across the 500 to 700 repertoires, a later analysis counted around 80 million unique TCR beta chains, about 10 million of which were shared by at least two donors. To remove PCR and sequencing errors, raw reads were error-corrected and collapsed into unique sequences using a nearest-neighbor algorithm that merged closely related sequences. Alignment of CDR3 sequences to IMGT reference sequences was used to assign V, D and J gene segments. For a sequence to be retained, a match of at least six nucleotides was required to both a V gene segment and a J gene segment. Rearrangements were classified as productive when the CDR3 lacked stop codons and remained in frame with V and J, and all other rearrangements were classified as non-productive. CDR3 was defined according to IMGT convention as the region running from the second conserved V-encoded cysteine to the conserved J-encoded phenylalanine. Sequences without an unambiguous match to a single V gene segment were excluded from the earlier analysis of about 600 of the donors. An earlier analysis of 500 to 600 of the donors classified V segments as functional when productive rearrangements were above 56.7% and as segregating when the standard deviation between donors was above 5%. A statistical classification framework was built for diagnosing cytomegalovirus status from the catalog of TCR beta chain sequences. In a later analysis, V and J genes were assigned by comparing TCR nucleotide sequences against IMGT/GENE-DB human TR gene sequences. Using the TCRdist pipeline, a later analysis assigned CDR3 sequences along with most-parsimonious VDJ recombination scenarios. In a later analysis, each TCR beta chain was defined by its CDR3 amino acid sequence together with its V-gene family, and reads without a unique V-gene family were excluded. To address suspected cross-contamination and a sequencing artifact, a later analysis removed under 600 highly shared, low-generation-probability nucleotide sequences. In a later analysis, a clonal expansion index was calculated for each public chain from normalized within-repertoire ranks of inferred template counts. Generation probabilities in a later analysis came from a VDJ recombination model fitted to out-of-frame rearrangements, and those results were checked against IGoR. In a later analysis, TCR-TCR, TCR-HLA and TCR-CMV co-occurrence was scored with hypergeometric tests, and a repertoire-size bias correction was applied to TCR pairs. To estimate false discovery rates, a later analysis permuted the HLA or CMV assignments 20 times. A later analysis grouped co-occurring TCRs with DBSCAN, adding TCRdist sequence similarity when clustering within HLA-allele-positive subsets. Co-occurrence clustering excluded repertoires with fewer than 30,000 or more than 120,000 public chains, plus five with anomalous nucleotide sharing. Held by TCRdb, this immuneACCESS table contains in-frame sequences only and omits some clones. Under half of the omission traces to an unresolved V gene where checked; the cause of the rest is unknown. The DNA gave D and trimming, while V, J and clone size come from that table. The sample table records 150,000 to 160,000 clones; 70% to 90% of these occur just once. The ten biggest clones cover about 2.4% of the sample.

The chain joins TRBV5-1 to TRBJ2-7; the D region possibly corresponds to TRBD2 (5 bases align). Sequenced input: PBMCs. The clonotype was recovered from a woman aged 18-30 years in good health and CMV-seronegative. In nucleotides, the sequence is TGCGCCAGCAGCTTGGGGCGGGTGGGCTACGAGCAGTACTTC. Its protein reads: CASSLGRVGYEQYF.